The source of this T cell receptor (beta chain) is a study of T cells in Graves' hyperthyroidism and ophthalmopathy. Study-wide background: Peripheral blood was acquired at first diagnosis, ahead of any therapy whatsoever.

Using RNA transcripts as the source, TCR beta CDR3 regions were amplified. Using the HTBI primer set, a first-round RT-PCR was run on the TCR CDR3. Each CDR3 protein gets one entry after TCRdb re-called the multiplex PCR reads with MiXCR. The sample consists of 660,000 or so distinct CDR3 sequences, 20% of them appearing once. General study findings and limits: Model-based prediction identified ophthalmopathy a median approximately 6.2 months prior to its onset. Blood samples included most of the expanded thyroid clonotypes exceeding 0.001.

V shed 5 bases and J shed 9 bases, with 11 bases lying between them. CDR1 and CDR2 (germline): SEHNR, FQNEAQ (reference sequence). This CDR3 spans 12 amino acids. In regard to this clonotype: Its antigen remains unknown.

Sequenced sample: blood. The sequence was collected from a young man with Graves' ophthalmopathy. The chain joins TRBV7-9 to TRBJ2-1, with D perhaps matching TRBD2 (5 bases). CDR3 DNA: TGTGCCAGCAGCCGAGGGCCTACTGAGCAGTTCTTC. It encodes CASSRGPTEQFF.